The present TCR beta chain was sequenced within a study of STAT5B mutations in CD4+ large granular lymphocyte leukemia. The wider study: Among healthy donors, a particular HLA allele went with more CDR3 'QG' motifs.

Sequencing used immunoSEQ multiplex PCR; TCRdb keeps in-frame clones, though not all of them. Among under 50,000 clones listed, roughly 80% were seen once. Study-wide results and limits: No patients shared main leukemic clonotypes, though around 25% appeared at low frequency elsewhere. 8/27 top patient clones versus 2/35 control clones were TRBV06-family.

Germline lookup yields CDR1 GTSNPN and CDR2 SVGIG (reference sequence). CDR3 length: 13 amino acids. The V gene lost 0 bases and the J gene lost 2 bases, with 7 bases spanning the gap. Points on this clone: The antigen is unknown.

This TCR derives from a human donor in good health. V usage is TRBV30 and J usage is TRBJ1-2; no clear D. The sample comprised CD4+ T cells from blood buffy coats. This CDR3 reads CAWSVSRNYGYTF. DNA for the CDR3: TGTGCCTGGAGTGTGAGCAGGAACTATGGCTACACCTTC.